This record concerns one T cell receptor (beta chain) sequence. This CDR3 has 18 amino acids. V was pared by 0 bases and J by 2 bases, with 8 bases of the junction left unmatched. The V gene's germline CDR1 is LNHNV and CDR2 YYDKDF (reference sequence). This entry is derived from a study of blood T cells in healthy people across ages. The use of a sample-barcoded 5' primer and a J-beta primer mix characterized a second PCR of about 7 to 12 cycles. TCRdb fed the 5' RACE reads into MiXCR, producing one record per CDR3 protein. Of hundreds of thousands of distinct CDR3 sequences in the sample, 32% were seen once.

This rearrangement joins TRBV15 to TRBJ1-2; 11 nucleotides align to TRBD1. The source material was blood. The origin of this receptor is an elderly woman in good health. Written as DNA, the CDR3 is TGTGCCACCAGCAGAGATTACGGACAGGGGGCAACGAACTATGGCTACACCTTC. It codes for CATSRDYGQGATNYGYTF.